A single sample gave rise to the 30 T cell receptor beta chains below, sequenced in a study of shared clonotypes between healthy human individuals. Measured with immunoSEQ multiplex PCR; TCRdb has only the in-frame clones, and not every one. This sample has roughly 2,000,000 clones, with approximately 94% found just once. Naive CD8 cells comprised CD45RO-negative, CCR7-positively selected cells, excluding terminally differentiated effector memory CD45RA+ cells. Sequenced material: naive CD8+ T cells sorted from blood. Receptors were obtained from a man younger than 35 in good health.

V is TRBV6-1 and J is TRBJ2-1, with 7 nucleotides matching TRBD2. CDR1 is MNHNS and CDR2 is SASEGT in the germline V gene. The CDR3 sequence is 13 residues long. With V trimmed by 5 bases and J by 2 bases, 0 bases remained unmatched. CDR3 sequence: CASSLAAYNEQFF. The CDR3 coding sequence is TGTGCCAGCAGTCTAGCGGCCTACAATGAGCAGTTCTTC.

The genes are TRBV4-3 and TRBJ2-1, with TRBD2 matching over 10 bases. The CDR3 has 15 amino acids. J lost 6 bases, V lost 1 base, and 3 bases had no gene match. Germline V lookup: CDR1 LGHNA, CDR2 YSLEER. The DNA of the CDR3 is TGCGCCAGCAGCCAAGTTACTAGCGGGATCAATGAGCAGTTCTTC. It encodes CASSQVTSGINEQFF.

The gene calls are TRBV4-3 and TRBJ2-1; 7 bases are shared with TRBD2. This CDR3 has 18 residues. CDR1 is LGHNA and CDR2 is YSLEER in the germline V gene. Trimming cost V 0 bases and J 4 bases; bases outside gene matches: 12. The CDR3, as DNA: TGCGCCAGCAGCCAAGAATATTTGAGGGAGGGCCTGTACAATGAGCAGTTCTTC. This gives the protein CASSQEYLREGLYNEQFF.

On this clone: The sample contains more than one DNA sequence encoding this CDR3. The DNA for the CDR3 is TGTGCCAGCAGCGTAGAAGCGGGGCCATACAATGAGCAGTTCTTC. Translation gives CASSVEAGPYNEQFF. This rearrangement joins TRBV9 to TRBJ2-1; 7 bases are a match to TRBD2. Per germline, CDR1 SGDLS and CDR2 YYNGEE. The CDR3 runs to 15 residues. V lost 0 bases to trimming and J lost 4 bases; unmatched junction nucleotides: 4.

The chain carries TRBV4-1 and TRBJ2-2; D is possibly TRBD1 (6 bases). Between the trimmed V and J ends, which lost 0 bases and 8 bases, there was a span of 13 bases. Per the germline V gene, CDR1 is MGHRA and CDR2 is YSYEKL. The CDR3 is 15 amino acids. CDR3 nucleotide sequence: TGCGCCAGCAGCCAAGAGGGCAGGGGTAGGGGGGAGCTGTTTTTT. Residues: CASSQEGRGRGELFF.

The chain uses TRBV29-1 and TRBJ1-1; D is possibly TRBD1 (5 bases). Germline CDR1 reads SQVTM; CDR2 reads ANQGSEA. The CDR3 loop spans 13 amino acids. Between the trimmed V and J ends, which lost 5 bases and 4 bases, there was a span of 14 bases. The CDR3 DNA follows: TGCAGCGTTATCGCAGGGTGGGGCACTGAAGCTTTCTTT. Amino acid sequence: CSVIAGWGTEAFF.

The chain couples TRBV5-1 to TRBJ1-1; the match to TRBD1 covers 10 bases. Germline-derived CDR1 and CDR2 are SGHRS and YFSETQ. The trim removed 0 bases at V and 3 bases at J, leaving 2 bases unmatched. The CDR3 contains 15 residues. The CDR3 sequence: CASSLEGTGDTEAFF. CDR3 DNA: TGCGCCAGCAGCTTGGAAGGGACAGGGGACACTGAAGCTTTCTTT.

Regarding this clone: Within the sample, other DNA sequences also encode this same CDR3. V is TRBV4-1 and J is TRBJ2-3, with TRBD1 as a possible D gene (5 bases). V was shortened by 0 bases and J by 6 bases, with 10 bases between the two germline ends. This CDR3 has 14 amino acids. Germline V lookup: CDR1 MGHRA, CDR2 YSYEKL. The CDR3 loop is CASSQEQGSDTQYF. For the CDR3, the DNA is TGCGCCAGCAGCCAAGAGCAGGGATCGGATACGCAGTATTTT.

The rearrangement links TRBV14 to TRBJ2-7, with D perhaps TRBD1 or TRBD2 (5 bases each). Germline CDR1 reads SGHDN; CDR2 reads FVKESK. Deletions cut 5 bases from V and 4 bases from J, with 24 bases between. There are 17 residues in the CDR3. The CDR3 here is CASSLSWGNPQLYEQYF. CDR3 coding DNA: TGTGCCAGCAGCTTGTCTTGGGGGAACCCTCAGCTTTACGAGCAGTACTTC.

The rearrangement links TRBV4-1 to TRBJ2-5, with D unclear. The germline CDR1 and CDR2 sequences are MGHRA and YSYEKL. The CDR3 length is 11 residues. Trimming shortened V by 5 bases and J by 4 bases, and 5 bases separated the two germline ends. CDR3 residues: CASSFLETQYF. CDR3 DNA: TGCGCCAGCAGCTTCTTAGAGACCCAGTACTTC.

V is TRBV9 and J is TRBJ1-1, with D hard to call. V lost 2 bases and J lost 5, with 10 bases in between. This CDR3 region has 13 residues. Germline CDR1 SGDLS, CDR2 YYNGEE. In nucleotides, the CDR3 is TGTGCCAGCAGCGTTCCCTCGGAAACTGAAGCTTTCTTT. Amino acids: CASSVPSETEAFF.

Only a few counts were recorded for this clone. Other DNA sequences in the sample encode the same CDR3. CDR3 in DNA: TGTGCCTGGAGTGGTGGACAGGGGAACACTGAAGCTTTCTTT. Protein product: CAWSGGQGNTEAFF. The V call is TRBV30, the J call TRBJ1-1, with 8 positions matching TRBD1. With V trimmed by 1 base and J by 1 base, 2 bases remained unmatched. The germline gives CDR1 GTSNPN, CDR2 SVGIG (reference sequence). The CDR3 length is 14 residues.

This sequence joins TRBV2 and TRBJ2-1, with a possible D match to TRBD2 (6 bases). Germline-derived CDR1 and CDR2 are SNHLY and FYNNEI. V shed 3 bases and J shed 3 bases, with 9 bases lying between them. CDR3 length equals 14 residues. DNA of the CDR3: TGTGCCAGCAGTGAGCGGGACTTCTACAATGAGCAGTTCTTC. Encoded protein: CASSERDFYNEQFF.

On this clone itself: Other DNA sequences in the sample encode the same CDR3. This sequence joins TRBV5-6 and TRBJ2-1; D is ambiguous. Germline assignment: CDR1 SGHDT and CDR2 YYEEEE. Trimming left V 2 bases short and J 5 bases short, with 2 bases between. The CDR3 spans 11 residues. The CDR3 bases are TGTGCCAGCAGCTTTAACAATGAGCAGTTCTTC. Translated: CASSFNNEQFF.

The chain has TRBV30 and TRBJ2-7; D gene uncertain. Germline loops: CDR1 GTSNPN, CDR2 SVGIG (reference sequence). V was trimmed by 2 bases and J by 4 bases, leaving 6 bases between them. The CDR3 runs 11 residues. CDR3 loop: CAWSSLYEQYF. CDR3 sequence (DNA): TGTGCCTGGAGTTCCCTATACGAGCAGTACTTC.

The rearrangement joins TRBV9 to TRBJ1-2; 8 bases align to TRBD1. The CDR3 is made up of 13 amino acids. J gave up 7 bases and V 0 bases, and 2 bases lay outside the gene matches. The germline V gene encodes CDR1 SGDLS and CDR2 YYNGEE. CDR3 in amino acids: CASSVDRGGGYTF. DNA for the CDR3: TGTGCCAGCAGCGTAGACAGGGGGGGTGGCTACACCTTC.

The J gene is TRBJ1-2, the V gene TRBV30; D gene unclear. The length of the CDR3 is 13 residues. Trimming removed 5 bases from V and 8 bases from J, with 18 bases in between. The germline gives CDR1 GTSNPN, CDR2 SVGIG (reference sequence). In nucleotides, the CDR3 is TGTGCCTGGCTACACACCGTCTCGGGGGGCTACACCTTC. Translated, it gives CAWLHTVSGGYTF.

This rearrangement joins TRBV11-1 to TRBJ2-4, with D tentatively TRBD2 (5 bases). Trimming shortened V by 1 base and J by 7 bases, and 20 bases separated the two germline ends. The germline gives CDR1 SGHAT, CDR2 FQDESV (reference sequence). The CDR3 runs 17 residues. The CDR3 sequence: CASSLVWQDSPGNIQYF. The CDR3, as DNA: TGTGCCAGCAGCTTAGTCTGGCAGGACTCCCCCGGGAACATTCAGTACTTC. Complete variable domain (other parts from reference TRBV11-1 and TRBJ2-4): EAEVAQSPRYKITEKSQAVAFWCDPISGHATLYWYRQILGQGPELLVQFQDESVVDDSQLPKDRFSAERLKGVDSTLKIQPAELGDSAMYLCASSLVWQDSPGNIQYFGAGTRLSVL.

V is TRBV2 and J is TRBJ2-7; 15 positions agree with TRBD2. Germline values: CDR1 SNHLY, CDR2 FYNNEI. Unmatched junction bases numbered 14, after V lost 6 bases and J lost 5 bases. The CDR3 runs to 18 residues. The CDR3 protein is CASSVPGLAGGLRNEQYF. Written as DNA, the CDR3 is TGTGCCAGCAGCGTCCCGGGACTAGCGGGAGGTCTCCGGAACGAGCAGTACTTC.

This clone was recorded once. The chain combines TRBV5-1 with TRBJ2-7, with D perhaps matching TRBD1 (6 bases). The CDR3 totals 15 residues. CDR1 SGHRS and CDR2 YFSETQ come from the germline V gene. Trimming removed 0 bases at V and 0 bases at J, with 10 bases between. CDR3 sequence: CASSLDGQSSYEQYF. The CDR3 coding sequence is TGCGCCAGCAGCTTGGACGGACAGAGCTCCTACGAGCAGTACTTC.

Note on this clone: This specimen includes other DNA sequences encoding the same CDR3. The gene calls are TRBV5-5 and TRBJ1-1; D may be TRBD1 (5 bases). V gave up 0 bases and J gave up 1 base, with 7 bases separating them. This CDR3 is built from 14 residues. The germline CDR1 and CDR2 sequences are SGHKS and YYEKEE (reference sequence). The CDR3: CASSLAQGNTEAFF. Written as DNA, the CDR3 is TGTGCCAGCAGCTTGGCCCAGGGGAACACTGAAGCTTTCTTT.

Here the CDR3 reads CASSDTLSYEQYF. The CDR3 nucleotides read TGTGCCAGCAGTGACACTCTATCCTACGAGCAGTACTTC. The chain combines TRBV2 with TRBJ2-7, with D hard to call. Germline loops: CDR1 SNHLY, CDR2 FYNNEI. This CDR3 contains 13 residues. Trimming removed 3 bases at V and 1 base at J, with 7 bases between.

This chain joins TRBV7-8 and TRBJ2-7; 10 bases fit TRBD2. Germline trimming cut 5 bases from V and 5 bases from J; bases unmatched to any gene: 12. The CDR3 sequence is 16 residues long. Germline-derived CDR1 and CDR2 are SGHVS and FQNEAQ. The CDR3 spells CASSQLKLAGYNEQYF. CDR3 sequence (DNA): TGTGCCAGCAGCCAACTAAAACTAGCGGGGTACAACGAGCAGTACTTC.

The chain is built from TRBV15 and TRBJ2-1, with TRBD1 matching 8 bases. This CDR3 spans 13 amino acids. Germline V gene sequence: CDR1 LNHNV, CDR2 YYDKDF (reference sequence). Germline trimming cut 5 bases from V and 6 bases from J; bases unmatched to any gene: 3. The CDR3: CATSQGAANEQFF. Written as DNA, the CDR3 is TGTGCCACCAGCCAGGGGGCGGCCAATGAGCAGTTCTTC.

This clone was seen just once. A junction end diverges from the germline sequence, so it may reflect a read error. This chain uses TRBV6-1 with TRBJ2-7; TRBD2 matches 14 bases. CDR3 size: 13 residues. The germline CDR1 and CDR2 sequences are MNHNS and SASEGT. The CDR3 region has the DNA TGTGCCAGCAGTGACGGGACTAGCGGGAGTCACGACTTC. Protein sequence: CASSDGTSGSHDF.

This clone was observed once. DNA for the CDR3: TGTGCCAGCAGTTTACGCAACCTAGCGGGGGGCAATGAGCAGTTCTTC. Protein: CASSLRNLAGGNEQFF. The J gene is TRBJ2-1, the V gene TRBV28; 11 bases line up with TRBD2. Germline V gene sequence: CDR1 MDHEN, CDR2 SYDVKM. V shed 2 bases, J shed 6 bases, and the junction held 6 bases outside the gene matches. CDR3 length equals 16 residues.

The chain recombines TRBV4-1 with TRBJ2-1; D could derive from TRBD1 or TRBD2 (5 bases each). Germline V gene sequence: CDR1 MGHRA, CDR2 YSYEKL. V was pared by 6 bases and J by 5 bases, with 20 bases between. The CDR3 runs to 16 residues. The DNA of the CDR3 is TGCGCCAGCAGGAATCCCTGGGACGCCCCGCACAATGAGCAGTTCTTC. This gives the protein CASRNPWDAPHNEQFF.

V gene TRBV7-2 combines with J gene TRBJ2-7; TRBD2 might be the D (6 bases). The CDR3 totals 13 residues. Germline assignment: CDR1 SGHTA and CDR2 FQGNSA. V was shortened by 6 bases and J by 0 bases, with 9 bases between the two germline ends. CDR3 amino acids: CASRAGSSYEQYF. The CDR3 DNA sequence: TGTGCCAGCAGGGCCGGGAGCTCCTACGAGCAGTACTTC.

The chain couples TRBV9 to TRBJ2-5; no clear D. The germline gives CDR1 SGDLS, CDR2 YYNGEE. This CDR3 is 13 amino acids long. V was trimmed by 4 bases and J by 3 bases, leaving 10 bases between them. CDR3 sequence reads: CASSLPPEETQYF. CDR3 DNA: TGTGCCAGCAGCCTCCCTCCCGAAGAGACCCAGTACTTC.

The chain uses TRBV4-1 and TRBJ1-1, with D possibly being TRBD1 (5 bases). The CDR3 covers 12 residues. V was trimmed by 3 bases and J by 11 bases, leaving 13 bases between them. The germline V gene has CDR1 MGHRA and CDR2 YSYEKL. CDR3 protein: CASSHLREEAFF. The CDR3 bases are TGCGCCAGCAGCCACCTCAGGGAGGAGGCTTTCTTT.